Listed below are T cell receptor beta chains from one sample, sequenced in a study of blood T cell repertoires in COVID-19. Data came from immunoSEQ multiplex PCR; TCRdb stores just in-frame clones and leaves some out. The table lists about 380,000 clones, roughly 87% of them singletons. Sequencing used PBMCs or T cells enriched from blood (not recorded which). The receptor source for this set is a woman in her 30s who had recovered from COVID-19. CDR3s include the opening cysteine and the closing phenylalanine or tryptophan. A D gene is named only where the DNA matches it firmly. Clone sizes are given selectively: once, few, many, or a class where the clone is expanded.

TRBD1,TRBJ2-7,TRBV28,NA,CASSFQTGGSSSYEQYF,TGTGCCAGCAGTTTCCAGACAGGGGGTTCGAGCTCCTACGAGCAGTACTTC
NA,TRBJ2-7,TRBV18,NA,CASSPGHLNEQYF,TGTGCCAGCTCACCGGGACATTTGAACGAGCAGTACTTC
NA,TRBJ1-4,TRBV6-5,NA,CASSWRMNEKLFF,TGTGCCAGCTCATGGCGGATGAATGAAAAACTGTTTTTT
TRBD2,TRBJ2-1,TRBV11-2,NA,CASTLGSGGASEQFF,TGTGCCAGCACCCTGGGCAGCGGGGGGGCGAGTGAGCAGTTCTTC
NA,TRBJ2-1,TRBV12-3/TRBV12-4,NA,CASSFASSYEQFF,TGTGCCAGCAGTTTTGCTAGCAGCTATGAGCAGTTCTTC
NA,TRBJ2-1,TRBV30,NA,CAWDVGSNEQFF,TGTGCCTGGGACGTAGGGAGCAATGAGCAGTTCTTC
NA,TRBJ1-5,TRBV18,NA,CASSTTENNQPQHF,TGTGCCAGCTCAACCACAGAGAACAATCAGCCCCAGCATTTT
NA,TRBJ1-5,TRBV11-2,NA,CASSLGTASNQPQHF,TGTGCCAGCAGCTTAGGTACAGCTAGCAATCAGCCCCAGCATTTT
NA,TRBJ1-1,TRBV27,NA,CASSLIPMNTEAFF,TGTGCCAGCAGTTTAATCCCCATGAACACTGAAGCTTTCTTT
NA,TRBJ2-1,TRBV5-1,NA,CASSLEQGVYNEQFF,TGCGCCAGCAGCTTGGAACAGGGCGTATACAATGAGCAGTTCTTC
NA,TRBJ1-1,TRBV30,once,CAWRRGGTEAFF,TGTGCCTGGAGAAGGGGGGGGACTGAAGCTTTCTTT
TRBD1,TRBJ1-1,TRBV6-1,NA,CASSDVDRGSTEAFF,TGTGCCAGCAGTGACGTGGACAGGGGGTCCACTGAAGCTTTCTTT
NA,TRBJ1-5,TRBV6-5,NA,CASSSGPYQPQHF,TGTGCCAGCAGTTCTGGGCCTTATCAGCCCCAGCATTTT
NA,TRBJ2-3,TRBV2,NA,CASSEPRLDVADTQYF,TGTGCCAGCAGTGAACCTCGACTAGATGTCGCAGATACGCAGTATTTT
TRBD2,TRBJ2-5,TRBV20-1,NA,CSASSSRRRGDDQETQYF,TGCAGTGCTAGTTCTTCTCGTCGGCGGGGGGACGACCAAGAGACCCAGTACTTC
NA,TRBJ1-1,TRBV6-5,NA,CASGERGMEAFF,TGTGCCAGCGGAGAACGGGGGATGGAAGCTTTCTTT
TRBD1,TRBJ1-1,TRBV3-1/TRBV3-2,NA,CASSRRQGWTEAFF,TGTGCCAGCAGCCGCCGACAGGGATGGACTGAAGCTTTCTTT
TRBD2,TRBJ2-2,TRBV5-6,NA,CASSLGLAANTGELFF,TGTGCCAGCAGCTTGGGTCTAGCGGCGAACACCGGGGAGCTGTTTTTT
TRBD2,TRBJ2-3,TRBV13,NA,CASSPPSGGTDTQYF,TGTGCCAGCAGCCCACCGAGCGGGGGAACAGATACGCAGTATTTT
NA,TRBJ1-1,TRBV27,NA,CASSLSIRPVNTEAFF,TGTGCCAGCAGTTTATCGATCAGGCCGGTGAACACTGAAGCTTTCTTT
NA,TRBJ2-1,TRBV5-1,NA,CASSLAAGSGNEQFF,TGCGCCAGCAGCTTGGCGGCAGGGTCTGGCAATGAGCAGTTCTTC
TRBD2,TRBJ2-7,TRBV28,NA,CASSHSGRGYEQYF,TGTGCCAGCAGCCATAGCGGGAGGGGCTACGAGCAGTACTTC
TRBD1,TRBJ1-5,TRBV5-5,NA,CASSLRGTGINQPQHF,TGTGCCAGCAGCTTGAGGGGGACAGGGATCAATCAGCCCCAGCATTTT
TRBD2,TRBJ2-7,TRBV19,once,CASSGTAKLPYEQYF,TGTGCCAGCAGCGGGACTGCCAAGCTCCCCTACGAGCAGTACTTC
NA,TRBJ2-7,TRBV28,NA,CASSRGTYEQYF,TGTGCCAGCAGCCGGGGAACCTACGAGCAGTACTTC
TRBD1,TRBJ1-2,TRBV28,once,CASSLYRTGRGYTF,TGTGCCAGCAGTTTATACAGGACAGGGAGAGGCTACACCTTC
TRBD2,TRBJ2-7,TRBV7-9,NA,CASSSTAGTSGRQSYEQYF,TGTGCCAGCAGCTCTACGGCCGGGACTAGCGGGAGACAATCCTACGAGCAGTACTTC
NA,TRBJ2-1,TRBV5-4,NA,CASSPGGGISSSNEQFF,TGTGCCAGCAGCCCAGGTGGAGGGATCTCTTCCAGCAATGAGCAGTTCTTC
TRBD2,TRBJ2-7,TRBV5-4,NA,CASSRGTSGGAGSYEQYF,TGTGCCAGCAGTCGAGGAACTAGCGGGGGGGCCGGCTCCTACGAGCAGTACTTC
TRBD1,TRBJ1-2,TRBV5-4,NA,CASSPGGTAKRANGYTF,TGTGCCAGCAGCCCTGGCGGGACAGCTAAAAGAGCAAATGGCTACACCTTC
TRBD1,TRBJ2-2,TRBV6-5,NA,CASSYLTGDTGELFF,TGTGCCAGCAGTTACTTAACAGGGGACACCGGGGAGCTGTTTTTT
NA,TRBJ1-1,TRBV5-1,NA,CASSLVDSNTEAFF,TGCGCCAGCAGCTTGGTTGACAGTAACACTGAAGCTTTCTTT
TRBD1,TRBJ2-7,TRBV7-9,NA,CASSFPTGETYEQYF,TGTGCCAGCAGCTTCCCGACAGGGGAAACCTACGAGCAGTACTTC
TRBD2,TRBJ2-7,TRBV20-1,NA,CSASGASGSYEQYF,TGCAGTGCTAGTGGGGCTAGCGGGTCCTACGAGCAGTACTTC
NA,TRBJ2-1,TRBV18,NA,CASSPGQLDEQFF,TGTGCCAGCTCACCCGGACAGTTGGATGAGCAGTTCTTC
NA,TRBJ2-7,TRBV4-1,NA,CASSYQTGQRYEQYF,TGCGCCAGCAGCTACCAAACTGGACAGCGCTACGAGCAGTACTTC
TRBD1,TRBJ2-3,TRBV7-9,NA,CASSPDRGRPYF,TGTGCCAGCAGCCCGGACAGGGGGCGCCCGTATTTT
TRBD2,TRBJ2-7,TRBV28,NA,CASSLWGTSGYEQYF,TGTGCCAGCAGTTTATGGGGTACTAGCGGCTACGAGCAGTACTTC
TRBD2,TRBJ2-7,TRBV6-2/TRBV6-3,NA,CASSYLGTSGFNEQYF,TGTGCCAGCAGTTACCTCGGGACTAGCGGGTTCAACGAGCAGTACTTC
TRBD1,TRBJ1-1,TRBV7-2,NA,CASSLGDRGRNTEAFF,TGTGCCAGCAGCTTAGGGGACAGGGGGAGGAACACTGAAGCTTTCTTT
TRBD2,TRBJ2-2,TRBV2,NA,CASNKLAGGPGELFF,TGTGCCAGCAATAAACTAGCGGGAGGGCCCGGGGAGCTGTTTTTT
NA,TRBJ2-7,TRBV5-5,NA,CASTQNPAYEQYF,TGTGCCAGCACCCAGAACCCAGCCTACGAGCAGTACTTC